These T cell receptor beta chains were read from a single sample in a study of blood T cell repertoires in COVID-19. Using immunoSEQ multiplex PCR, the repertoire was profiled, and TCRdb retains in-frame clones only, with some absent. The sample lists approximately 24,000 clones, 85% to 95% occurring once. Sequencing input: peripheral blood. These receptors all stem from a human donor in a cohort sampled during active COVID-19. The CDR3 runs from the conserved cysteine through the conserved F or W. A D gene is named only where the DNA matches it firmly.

CDR3: CASSGRSGEKLFF
V: TRBV10-1
D: -

CDR3: CASSRAGGNQPQHF
V: TRBV18
D: -

CDR3: CASSESGSSGETQYF
V: TRBV2
D: TRBD2

CDR3: CASSLFRGEETQYF
V: TRBV18
D: TRBD2

CDR3: CASSFQTDNYGYTF
V: TRBV7-2
D: -

CDR3: CATTRGSRDYEQYF
V: TRBV24-1
D: TRBD1

CDR3: CASSIHTGAGGSDTQYF
V: TRBV4-3
D: TRBD1

CDR3: CASSHPPQGGSSDTQYF
V: TRBV4-2
D: TRBD2

CDR3: CASSSHNLDTIYF
V: TRBV5-8
D: -

CDR3: CASSLGPGTGAYNEQFF
V: TRBV5-1
D: TRBD1

CDR3: CASSNGQGRGGYTF
V: TRBV28
D: TRBD1

CDR3: CASSPDSSGRVYEQYF
V: TRBV5-5
D: TRBD2

CDR3: CASSLWAGGAQETQYF
V: TRBV7-9
D: TRBD2

CDR3: CASRPNRGRTEAFF
V: TRBV11-2
D: TRBD1

CDR3: CSTQGSFSEQYF
V: TRBV29-1
D: TRBD1

CDR3: CASSKTGGRQPQHF
V: TRBV19
D: TRBD1

CDR3: CASSLINSGNTIYF
V: TRBV7-9
D: -

CDR3: CASSQGTLGDTNTGELFF
V: TRBV3-1/TRBV3-2
D: -

CDR3: CASSLGSGRNGETQYF
V: TRBV5-4
D: -

CDR3: CASSPTNSGNTIYF
V: TRBV7-9
D: -

CDR3: CASTGQGGTGELFF
V: TRBV30
D: TRBD2

CDR3: CASSLTWTNQETQYF
V: TRBV27
D: -

CDR3: CATTRGERDYYEQYF
V: TRBV6-5
D: TRBD2

CDR3: CATGTGGQPQHF
V: TRBV24-1
D: TRBD1

CDR3: CASRRTEAYGYTF
V: TRBV12-3/TRBV12-4
D: -

CDR3: CATSSGSADTQYF
V: TRBV28
D: TRBD2

CDR3: CASSPHTGNEQFF
V: TRBV12-3/TRBV12-4
D: -

CDR3: CASSPGQALMGYGYTF
V: TRBV11-2
D: TRBD1

CDR3: CATSDSKNTEAFF
V: TRBV24-1
D: -

CDR3: CASSLRTNTQYF
V: TRBV28
D: -

CDR3: CASIFPRALPSYYEQYF
V: TRBV6-4
D: -

CDR3: CASSSGTYEQYF
V: TRBV5-1
D: -

CDR3: CASSPLPGGMNIEAFF
V: TRBV18
D: TRBD1

CDR3: CAGDRGNEKLFF
V: TRBV2
D: TRBD1

CDR3: CASSGDRGSQTTYEQYF
V: TRBV6-1
D: TRBD1

CDR3: CASSVGTRLQETQYF
V: TRBV19
D: -

CDR3: CASSRDSSYEQYF
V: TRBV18
D: TRBD1

CDR3: CASSLAGTGASYEQYF
V: TRBV7-8
D: TRBD1

CDR3: CASAGAGIYGYTF
V: TRBV5-1
D: -

CDR3: CALMPRDTNIQYF
V: TRBV30
D: -

CDR3: CSVGGQGYEQYF
V: TRBV29-1
D: TRBD1

CDR3: CASSEAVLPGSGELFF
V: TRBV2
D: -

CDR3: CASRLGTSSSYEQYF
V: TRBV19
D: -

CDR3: CAWTLGRVRNTEAFF
V: TRBV30
D: -